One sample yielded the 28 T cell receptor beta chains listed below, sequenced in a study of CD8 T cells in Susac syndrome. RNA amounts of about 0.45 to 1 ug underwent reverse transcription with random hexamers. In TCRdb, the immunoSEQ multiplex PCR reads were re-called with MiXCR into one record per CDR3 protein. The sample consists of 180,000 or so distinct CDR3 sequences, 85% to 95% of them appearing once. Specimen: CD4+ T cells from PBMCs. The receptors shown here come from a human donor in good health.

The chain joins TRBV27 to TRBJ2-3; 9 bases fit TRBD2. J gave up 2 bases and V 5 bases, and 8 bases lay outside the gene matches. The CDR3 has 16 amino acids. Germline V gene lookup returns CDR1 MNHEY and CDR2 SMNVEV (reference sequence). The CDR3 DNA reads TGTGCCAGCAGTCCCAGGGGCGGGAGGGCCACAGATACGCAGTATTTT. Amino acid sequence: CASSPRGGRATDTQYF.

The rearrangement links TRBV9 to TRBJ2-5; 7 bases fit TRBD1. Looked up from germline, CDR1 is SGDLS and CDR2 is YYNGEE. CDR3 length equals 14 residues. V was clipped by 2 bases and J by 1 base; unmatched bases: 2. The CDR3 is CASSVGQSQETQYF. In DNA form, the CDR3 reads TGTGCCAGCAGCGTGGGACAGTCCCAAGAGACCCAGTACTTC.

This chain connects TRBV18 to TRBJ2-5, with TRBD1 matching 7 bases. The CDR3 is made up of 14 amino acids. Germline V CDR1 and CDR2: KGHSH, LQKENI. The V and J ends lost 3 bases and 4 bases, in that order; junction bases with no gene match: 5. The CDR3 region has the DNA TGTGCCAGCTCACCGGGAGCAGGGGGAGAGACCCAGTACTTC. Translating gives CASSPGAGGETQYF.

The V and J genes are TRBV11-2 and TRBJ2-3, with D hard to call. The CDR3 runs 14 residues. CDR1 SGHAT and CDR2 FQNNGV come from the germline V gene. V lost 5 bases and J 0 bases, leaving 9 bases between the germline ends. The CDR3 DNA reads TGTGCCAGCAGCCCCGCGCCGAGCACAGATACGCAGTATTTT. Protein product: CASSPAPSTDTQYF.

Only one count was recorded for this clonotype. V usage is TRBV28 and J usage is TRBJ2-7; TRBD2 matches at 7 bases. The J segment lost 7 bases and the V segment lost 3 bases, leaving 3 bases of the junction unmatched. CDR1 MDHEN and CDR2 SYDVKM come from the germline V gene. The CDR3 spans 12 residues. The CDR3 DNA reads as TGTGCCAGCAGTTTGCCGGGAGGAGAGCAGTACGTC. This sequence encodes CASSLPGGEQYV.

The CDR3 sequence: CASSQEELAGGLHNEQFF. The DNA for the CDR3 is TGTGCCAGCAGCCAAGAAGAACTAGCGGGAGGCCTTCACAATGAGCAGTTCTTC. The V call is TRBV3-1, the J call TRBJ2-1; 12 nucleotides agree with TRBD2. Trimming cost V 0 bases and J 5 bases; bases outside gene matches: 8. This CDR3 has 18 residues. From germline, CDR1 is LGHDT and CDR2 YNNKEL (reference sequence).

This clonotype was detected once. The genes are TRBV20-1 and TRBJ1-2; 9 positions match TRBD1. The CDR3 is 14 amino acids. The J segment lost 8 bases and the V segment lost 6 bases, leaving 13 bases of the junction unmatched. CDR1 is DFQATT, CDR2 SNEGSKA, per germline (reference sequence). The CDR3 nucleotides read TGCAGTGCCACCCCGGGACAGGGTGGGGGGGGCTACACCTTC. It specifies CSATPGQGGGGYTF.

CDR3 sequence reads: CASSLGQGAYNEQFF. The CDR3 nucleotides are TGTGCCAGCAGTTTGGGACAGGGGGCCTACAATGAGCAGTTCTTC. The gene calls are TRBV12-3 or TRBV12-4 and TRBJ2-1, with 11 bases identical to TRBD1. After removal of 3 bases from V and 2 bases from J, the junction contained 0 bases not matched to a gene. CDR3 length: 15 residues.

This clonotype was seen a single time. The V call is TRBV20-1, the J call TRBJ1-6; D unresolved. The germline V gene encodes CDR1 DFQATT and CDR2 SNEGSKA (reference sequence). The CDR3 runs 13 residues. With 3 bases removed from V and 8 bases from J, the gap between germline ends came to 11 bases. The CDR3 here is CSASRVNDSPLHF. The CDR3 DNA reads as TGCAGTGCTAGTCGGGTGAACGATTCACCCCTCCACTTT.

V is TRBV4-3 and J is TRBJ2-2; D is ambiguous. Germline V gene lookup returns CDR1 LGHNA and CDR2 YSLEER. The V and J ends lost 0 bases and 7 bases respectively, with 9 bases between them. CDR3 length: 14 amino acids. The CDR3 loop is CASSQDSSFGELFF. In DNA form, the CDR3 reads TGCGCCAGCAGCCAAGATTCGAGTTTCGGGGAGCTGTTTTTT.

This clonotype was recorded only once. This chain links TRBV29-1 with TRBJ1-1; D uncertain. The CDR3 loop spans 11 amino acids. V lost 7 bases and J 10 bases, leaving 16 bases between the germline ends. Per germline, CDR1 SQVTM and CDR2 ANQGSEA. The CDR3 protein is CSGRGLVRAFF. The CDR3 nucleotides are TGCAGCGGGCGGGGATTGGTTCGAGCTTTCTTT.

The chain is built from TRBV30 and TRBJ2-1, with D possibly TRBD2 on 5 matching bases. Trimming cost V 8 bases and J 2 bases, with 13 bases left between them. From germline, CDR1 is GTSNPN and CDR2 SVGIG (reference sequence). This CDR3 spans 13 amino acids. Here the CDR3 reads CAQGAVAYNEQFF. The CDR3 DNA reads TGTGCCCAAGGAGCGGTTGCCTACAATGAGCAGTTCTTC.

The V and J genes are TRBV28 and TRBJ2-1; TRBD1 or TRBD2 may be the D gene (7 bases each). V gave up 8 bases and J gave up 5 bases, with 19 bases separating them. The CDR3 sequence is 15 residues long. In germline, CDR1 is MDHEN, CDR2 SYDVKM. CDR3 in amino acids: CASAPGGQVHNEQFF. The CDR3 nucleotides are TGTGCCAGCGCCCCGGGAGGACAGGTCCACAATGAGCAGTTCTTC.

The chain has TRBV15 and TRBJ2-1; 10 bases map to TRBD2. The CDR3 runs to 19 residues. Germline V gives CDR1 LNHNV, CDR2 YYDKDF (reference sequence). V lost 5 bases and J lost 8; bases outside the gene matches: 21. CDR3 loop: CATSGTLLAGSSYGYEQFF. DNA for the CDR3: TGTGCCACCAGCGGAACTTTACTAGCGGGATCTTCCTACGGCTATGAGCAGTTCTTC.

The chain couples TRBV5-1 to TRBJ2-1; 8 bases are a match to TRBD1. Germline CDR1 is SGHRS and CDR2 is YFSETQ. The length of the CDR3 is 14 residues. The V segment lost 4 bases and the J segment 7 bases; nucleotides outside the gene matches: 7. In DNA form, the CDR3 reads TGCGCCAGCAGCCCGGGACAGGCCGATAATGAGCAGTTCTTC. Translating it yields CASSPGQADNEQFF.

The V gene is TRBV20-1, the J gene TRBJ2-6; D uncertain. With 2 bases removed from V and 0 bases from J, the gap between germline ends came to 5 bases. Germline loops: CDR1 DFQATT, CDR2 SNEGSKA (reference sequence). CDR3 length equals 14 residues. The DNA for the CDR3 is TGCAGTGCTAGATCATCCTCTGGGGCCAACGTCCTGACTTTC. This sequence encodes CSARSSSGANVLTF.

The CDR3 protein is CASSLDGDSPLHF. The DNA for the CDR3 is TGTGCCAGCAGCTTGGATGGGGATTCACCCCTCCACTTT. The chain combines TRBV5-4 with TRBJ1-6; D call uncertain. V lost 0 bases, J lost 8 bases, and 6 bases lay in between. There are 13 residues in the CDR3. Germline assignment: CDR1 SGHNT and CDR2 YYREEE (reference sequence).

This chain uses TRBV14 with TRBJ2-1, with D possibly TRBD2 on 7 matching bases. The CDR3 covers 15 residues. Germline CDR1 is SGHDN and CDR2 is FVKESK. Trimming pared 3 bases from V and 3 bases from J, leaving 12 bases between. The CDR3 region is CASSQSGGHYNEQFF. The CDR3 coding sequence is TGTGCCAGCAGCCAGTCCGGGGGGCACTACAATGAGCAGTTCTTC.

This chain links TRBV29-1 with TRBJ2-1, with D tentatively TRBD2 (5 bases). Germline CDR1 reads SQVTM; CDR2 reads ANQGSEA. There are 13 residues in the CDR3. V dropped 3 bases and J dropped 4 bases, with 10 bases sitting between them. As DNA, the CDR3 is TGCAGCGTTGACGGAGCGGCATACAATGAGCAGTTCTTC. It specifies CSVDGAAYNEQFF.

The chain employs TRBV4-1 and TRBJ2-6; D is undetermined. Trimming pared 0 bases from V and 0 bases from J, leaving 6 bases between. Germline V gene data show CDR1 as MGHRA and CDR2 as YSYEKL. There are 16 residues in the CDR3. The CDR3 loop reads CASSQEAASGANVLTF. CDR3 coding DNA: TGCGCCAGCAGCCAAGAGGCAGCCTCTGGGGCCAACGTCCTGACTTTC.

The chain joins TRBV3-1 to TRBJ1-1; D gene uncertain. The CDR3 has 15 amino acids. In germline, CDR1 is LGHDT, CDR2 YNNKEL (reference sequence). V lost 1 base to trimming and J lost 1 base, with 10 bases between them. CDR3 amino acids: CASSQAFTGNTEAFF. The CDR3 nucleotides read TGTGCCAGCAGCCAAGCATTCACGGGGAACACTGAAGCTTTCTTT.

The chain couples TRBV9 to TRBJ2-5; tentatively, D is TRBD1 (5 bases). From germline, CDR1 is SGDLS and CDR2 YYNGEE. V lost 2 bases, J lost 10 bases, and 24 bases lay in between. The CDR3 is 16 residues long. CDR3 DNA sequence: TGTGCCAGCAGCGTCACGTCGGACATCCGGACCGTTTACCAGTACTTC. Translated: CASSVTSDIRTVYQYF.

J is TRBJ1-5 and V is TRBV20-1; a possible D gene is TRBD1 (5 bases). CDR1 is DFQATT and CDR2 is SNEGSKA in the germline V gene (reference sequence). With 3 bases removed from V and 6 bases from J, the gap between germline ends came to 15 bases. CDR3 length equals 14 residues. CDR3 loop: CSARTGGTGQPQHF. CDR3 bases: TGCAGTGCTAGGACTGGTGGGACTGGTCAGCCCCAGCATTTT.

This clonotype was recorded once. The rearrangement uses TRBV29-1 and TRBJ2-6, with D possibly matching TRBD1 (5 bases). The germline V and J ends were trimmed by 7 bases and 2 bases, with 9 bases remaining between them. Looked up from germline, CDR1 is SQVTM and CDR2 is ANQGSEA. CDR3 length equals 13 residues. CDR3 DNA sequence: TGCAGCGCCGACAGACCTGGGGCCAACGTCCTGACTTTC. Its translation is CSADRPGANVLTF.

Here the CDR3 DNA reads TGTGCCAGCAGCCCCCCTCGAGGCCCGCAGTACTTC. Its translation is CASSPPRGPQYF. This chain links TRBV3-1 with TRBJ2-7; D call uncertain. The CDR3 extends over 12 amino acids. CDR1 is LGHDT and CDR2 is YNNKEL in the germline V gene (reference sequence). Trimming left V 4 bases short and J 9 bases short, with 13 bases between.

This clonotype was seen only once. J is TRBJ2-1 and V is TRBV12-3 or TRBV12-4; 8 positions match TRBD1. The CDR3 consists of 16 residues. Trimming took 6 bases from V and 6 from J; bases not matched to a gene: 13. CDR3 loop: CASRLTGDANRNEQFF. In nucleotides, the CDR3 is TGTGCCAGCAGGTTGACAGGGGACGCCAATCGCAATGAGCAGTTCTTC.

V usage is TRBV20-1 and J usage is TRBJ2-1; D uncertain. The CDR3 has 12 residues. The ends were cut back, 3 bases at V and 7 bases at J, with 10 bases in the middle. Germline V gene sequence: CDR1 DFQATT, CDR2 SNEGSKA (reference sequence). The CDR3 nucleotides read TGCAGTGCTAGTGGCGGTGATAATGAGCAGTTCTTC. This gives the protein CSASGGDNEQFF.

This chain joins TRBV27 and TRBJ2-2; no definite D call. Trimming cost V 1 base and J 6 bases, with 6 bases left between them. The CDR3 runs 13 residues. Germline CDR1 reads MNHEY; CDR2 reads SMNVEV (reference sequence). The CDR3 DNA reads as TGTGCCAGCAGTTTATTCAACTCCGGGGAGCTGTTTTTT. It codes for CASSLFNSGELFF.